These 15 T cell receptor beta chains were all obtained from the same sample, sequenced in a study of OX40 agonist ivuxolimab in advanced cancers. Using immunoSEQ multiplex PCR, the repertoire was profiled, and TCRdb retains in-frame clones only, with some absent. The repertoire consists of 66,000 or so clones, with around 85% occurring once and the leading ten covering 4%. This material consisted of CD4+ or CD8+ T cells sorted from blood, taken in a trial of the OX40 agonist ivuxolimab. Receptors were obtained from an adult with an advanced solid tumor such as melanoma, head and neck, liver or kidney cancer.

This chain links TRBV29-1 with TRBJ2-3, with a tentative D call TRBD1 (6 bases). The germline V gene encodes CDR1 SQVTM and CDR2 ANQGSEA. This CDR3 is built from 13 residues. The germline V and J ends were trimmed by 7 bases and 0 bases, with 11 bases remaining between them. The CDR3 sequence: CSARQESTDTQYF. Written as DNA, the CDR3 is TGCAGCGCCAGACAGGAAAGCACAGATACGCAGTATTTT.

The chain joins TRBV23-1 to TRBJ1-2; D unresolved. TRBV23-1 counts as an open reading frame of uncertain function. This CDR3 has 14 residues. V gave up 0 bases and J gave up 8 bases, with 13 bases separating them. CDR3 sequence (DNA): TGCGCCAGCAGTCAATCTGGACGAGAGAAAGGCTACACCTTC. Its protein product is CASSQSGREKGYTF.

The rearrangement uses TRBV5-1 and TRBJ2-5, with 15 bases identical to TRBD2. The CDR3 consists of 17 residues. CDR1 is SGHRS, CDR2 YFSETQ, per germline. J gave up 0 bases and V 4 bases, and 4 bases lay outside the gene matches. CDR3 sequence: CASSTGLAGGHQETQYF. The CDR3 DNA reads TGCGCCAGCAGCACCGGACTAGCGGGGGGGCACCAAGAGACCCAGTACTTC.

J is TRBJ2-5 and V is TRBV7-9; no clear D gene. V shed 2 bases and J shed 3 bases, with 16 bases lying between them. Germline CDR1 reads SEHNR; CDR2 reads FQNEAQ (reference sequence). This CDR3 is built from 16 residues. The CDR3: CASSLIHLVVEETQYF. The CDR3 DNA sequence: TGTGCCAGCAGCTTAATCCACCTCGTGGTAGAAGAGACCCAGTACTTC.

This chain joins TRBV25-1 and TRBJ1-5; 8 bases are a match to TRBD1. The CDR3 has 14 residues. The V gene end was trimmed by 7 bases and the J gene end by 5 bases; junction bases not matched to a gene: 7. Per the germline V gene, CDR1 is MGHDK and CDR2 is SYGVNS. The CDR3 reads CASIPGTGYQPQHF. CDR3 DNA: TGTGCCAGCATCCCTGGGACAGGCTATCAGCCCCAGCATTTT.

V gene TRBV5-3 combines with J gene TRBJ2-3; 10 nucleotides match TRBD2. TRBV5-3 is assigned to the ORF class and has an uncertain function. Trimming took 0 bases from V and 1 from J; bases not matched to a gene: 2. The CDR3 consists of 16 residues. The CDR3 DNA reads TGTGCCAGAAGCTTGGGTACTAGCGGGGGCACAGATACGCAGTATTTT. Translated: CARSLGTSGGTDTQYF.

V usage is TRBV7-6 and J usage is TRBJ2-1; D ambiguous. This CDR3 region has 15 residues. From germline, CDR1 is SGHVS and CDR2 FNYEAQ. Trimming took off 1 base at V and 1 base at J, with 8 bases between the two ends. The CDR3 sequence is CASSLDGPSYNEQFF. The CDR3 bases are TGTGCCAGCAGCTTAGATGGGCCTTCCTACAATGAGCAGTTCTTC.

The chain recombines TRBV11-3 with TRBJ1-3; the D gene is possibly TRBD1 (5 bases). The CDR3 sequence is 15 residues long. V was shortened by 5 bases and J by 0 bases, with 11 bases between the two germline ends. Germline values: CDR1 SGHNT, CDR2 YENEEA. For the CDR3, the DNA is TGTGCCAGCAGCCGAGGGGATAGCTCTGGAAACACCATATATTTT. Its protein product is CASSRGDSSGNTIYF.

This chain uses TRBV11-3 with TRBJ2-5; D perhaps matches TRBD1 (5 bases). V lost 1 base and J 7 bases, leaving 10 bases between the germline ends. Germline CDR1 and CDR2: SGHNT and YENEEA. The CDR3 extends over 13 amino acids. CDR3 residues: CASSLGQGGTQYF. CDR3 sequence (DNA): TGTGCCAGCAGCTTAGGGCAGGGTGGGACCCAGTACTTC.

The chain combines TRBV2 with TRBJ2-1; possible D gene TRBD2, 5 bases. The CDR3 has 13 residues. The germline CDR1 and CDR2 sequences are SNHLY and FYNNEI. Trimming left V 0 bases short and J 9 bases short, with 9 bases between. In DNA, the CDR3 is TGTGCCAGCAGTGAAGCCTCGGGGTCTGAGCAGTTCTTC. Its protein product is CASSEASGSEQFF. Combining the CDR3 with reference TRBV2 and TRBJ2-1 gives the whole variable domain EPEVTQTPSHQVTQMGQEVILRCVPISNHLYFYWYRQILGQKVEFLVSFYNNEISEKSEIFDDQFSVERPDGSNFTLKIRSTKLEDSAMYFCASSEASGSEQFFGPGTRLTVL.

For this clone: This sample also contains other DNA sequences that code for the same CDR3. The V gene is TRBV18, the J gene TRBJ1-2; a possible D gene is TRBD1 (5 bases). V lost 3 bases, J lost 2 bases, and 7 bases lay in between. This CDR3 contains 13 residues. Germline V gene lookup returns CDR1 KGHSH and CDR2 LQKENI. Written as DNA, the CDR3 is TGTGCCAGCTCACCCGACAGCAACTATGGCTACACCTTC. Protein product: CASSPDSNYGYTF.

The chain recombines TRBV19 with TRBJ1-2; the match to TRBD1 covers 8 bases. This CDR3 is 14 amino acids long. Germline V gene data show CDR1 as LNHDA and CDR2 as SQIVND (reference sequence). V was pared by 5 bases and J by 5 bases, with 7 bases of the junction left unmatched. The CDR3 region is CASSLARGQYGYTF. DNA of the CDR3: TGTGCCAGTAGTCTGGCCAGGGGGCAATATGGCTACACCTTC.

This clone is medium-sized by share. The chain uses TRBV2 and TRBJ2-1, with 7 bases that match TRBD2. Trimming took 8 bases from V and 6 from J; bases not matched to a gene: 1. Germline V gene data show CDR1 as SNHLY and CDR2 as FYNNEI. The CDR3 consists of 11 residues. The CDR3 region has the DNA TGTGCCAGCCTAGCGGCCAATGAGCAGTTCTTC. Translated, it gives CASLAANEQFF.

The CDR3 region is CASSAGRLAERHNEQFF. CDR3 coding DNA: TGCGCCAGCAGCGCAGGTCGACTAGCGGAAAGACACAATGAGCAGTTCTTC. This chain joins TRBV4-1 and TRBJ2-1, with 9 bases that match TRBD2. Germline V lookup: CDR1 MGHRA, CDR2 YSYEKL. The V segment lost 5 bases and the J segment 5 bases; nucleotides outside the gene matches: 13. This CDR3 contains 17 residues.

The CDR3 coding sequence is TGTGCCAGCAGCCCAGGGCCCACAGAACAAGAGACCCAGTACTTC. Translation gives CASSPGPTEQETQYF. The chain carries TRBV7-2 and TRBJ2-5; possible D gene TRBD1, 5 bases. The germline gives CDR1 SGHTA, CDR2 FQGNSA. This CDR3 is built from 15 residues. Trimming took off 5 bases at V and 2 bases at J, with 15 bases between the two ends. The full variable domain, rest sourced from reference TRBV7-2 and TRBJ2-5, is GAGVSQSPSNKVTEKGKDVELRCDPISGHTALYWYRQSLGQGLEFLIYFQGNSAPDKSGLPSDRFSAERTGGSVSTLTIQRTQQEDSAVYLCASSPGPTEQETQYFGPGTRLLVL.